A selection of T cell receptor beta chains follows, all from one sample in a study of shared clonotypes between healthy human individuals. Libraries were prepared by immunoSEQ multiplex PCR; TCRdb keeps only in-frame clonotypes and omits some of them. Of some 2,100,000 clones listed, 90% to 97% are singletons. The sequencing sample was made of naive CD4+ T cells sorted from blood. The receptors were sampled from a man between 18 and 35 years old in good health. Each CDR3 is given with its conserved first and last residue. D genes are given only for firm matches. Only some rows state a clone size, as once, few, many or a class for expanded clones.

D	V	J	size	CDR3	DNA
NA	TRBV5-1	TRBJ1-1	NA	CASSPRTTMNTEAFF	TGCGCCAGCAGCCCCAGGACGACCATGAACACTGAAGCTTTCTTT
TRBD1	TRBV18	TRBJ2-6	NA	CASTTQSQGAGANVLTF	TGTGCCAGCACCACACAATCTCAGGGGGCTGGGGCCAACGTCCTGACTTTC
NA	TRBV28	TRBJ1-2	NA	CATLGGSVSNYGYTF	TGTGCCACCCTGGGGGGATCTGTCTCGAACTATGGCTACACCTTC
NA	TRBV5-1	TRBJ2-3	NA	CASKPSGETADTQYF	TGCGCCAGCAAACCCTCAGGGGAAACGGCAGATACGCAGTATTTT
NA	TRBV2	TRBJ1-2	NA	CASSATGAGGYTF	TGTGCCAGCAGTGCAACCGGGGCCGGTGGCTACACCTTC
NA	TRBV7-6	TRBJ2-7	NA	CASTHSPGGAEQYF	TGTGCCAGCACCCATTCACCGGGCGGAGCCGAGCAGTACTTC
TRBD2	TRBV5-4	TRBJ2-3	NA	CASSRSGTSGGTDTQYF	TGTGCCAGCAGCAGATCCGGGACTAGCGGGGGCACAGATACGCAGTATTTT
TRBD2	TRBV5-1	TRBJ2-1	NA	CASSFGTSVHNEQFF	TGCGCCAGCAGCTTCGGGACTAGCGTCCACAATGAGCAGTTCTTC
NA	TRBV29-1	TRBJ2-3	NA	CSSRTRHTDTQYF	TGCAGCTCCCGGACCCGACATACAGATACGCAGTATTTT
NA	TRBV7-2	TRBJ2-3	NA	CASSLSSRSTDTQYF	TGTGCCAGCAGCTTGTCTAGCCGGAGCACAGATACGCAGTATTTT
NA	TRBV5-1	TRBJ1-6	NA	CASSLTGGSSPLHF	TGCGCCAGCAGCTTGACCGGGGGTAGTTCACCCCTCCACTTT
TRBD2	TRBV7-6	TRBJ2-3	NA	CASSRTSGGPTDTQYF	TGTGCCAGCAGTCGTACTAGCGGGGGGCCCACAGATACGCAGTATTTT
TRBD1	TRBV6-6	TRBJ2-7	once	CASSFGTDYEQYF	TGTGCCAGCAGTTTCGGGACAGACTACGAGCAGTACTTC
TRBD1	TRBV4-3	TRBJ1-2	NA	CASSQGTGPNYGYTF	TGCGCCAGCAGCCAAGGGACAGGGCCTAACTATGGCTACACCTTC
NA	TRBV7-7	TRBJ2-5	NA	CASSFGPQETQYF	TGTGCTAGCAGTTTCGGCCCTCAAGAGACCCAGTACTTC
NA	TRBV19	TRBJ1-5	NA	CASSPEQRGNQPQHF	TGTGCCAGTAGCCCTGAACAGCGGGGCAATCAGCCCCAGCATTTT
NA	TRBV5-6	TRBJ1-2	NA	CASSLAQSSSYTF	TGTGCCAGCAGCTTGGCACAGAGTAGCAGCTACACCTTC
TRBD1	TRBV2	TRBJ2-5	NA	CASGRGLGETQYF	TGTGCCAGCGGCAGGGGGCTCGGAGAGACCCAGTACTTC
NA	TRBV5-1	TRBJ2-1	NA	CASSSALPTGEQFF	TGCGCCAGCAGCTCAGCCCTCCCGACTGGTGAGCAGTTCTTC
TRBD1	TRBV7-8	TRBJ1-2	NA	CASSPDRSNYGYTF	TGTGCCAGCAGCCCGGACAGGAGTAACTATGGCTACACCTTC
NA	TRBV30	TRBJ2-7	NA	CAWSVRRQMSSYEQYF	TGTGCCTGGAGTGTACGGCGGCAGATGAGCTCCTACGAGCAGTACTTC
NA	TRBV6-4	TRBJ1-6	NA	CASSDLYNSPLHF	TGTGCCAGCAGTGACCTTTATAATTCACCCCTCCACTTT
NA	TRBV10-3	TRBJ1-5	NA	CAIADRSDQPQHF	TGTGCCATTGCGGACCGCTCTGATCAGCCCCAGCATTTT
NA	TRBV25-1	TRBJ2-1	NA	CASSDPGKTKQFF	TGTGCCAGCAGTGACCCCGGGAAGACGAAGCAGTTCTTC
NA	TRBV4-2	TRBJ1-2	NA	CASRREAGYTF	TGTGCCAGCAGGAGGGAAGCTGGCTACACCTTC
TRBD1	TRBV10-3	TRBJ1-2	few	CAISDGQGYGYTF	TGTGCCATCAGTGATGGACAGGGGTATGGCTACACCTTC
TRBD1	TRBV5-1	TRBJ1-2	NA	CASRPPGQGAEGYTF	TGCGCCAGCAGGCCCCCGGGACAGGGGGCGGAGGGCTACACCTTC
TRBD2	TRBV6-1	TRBJ2-1	NA	CASSAASGGAHEQFF	TGTGCCAGCAGTGCTGCTAGCGGGGGGGCCCATGAGCAGTTCTTC
NA	TRBV6-1	TRBJ1-2	NA	CASSFSDYYGYTF	TGTGCCAGCAGTTTTAGCGATTACTATGGCTACACCTTC
NA	TRBV4-1	TRBJ1-5	NA	CASSQGDKTYQPQHF	TGCGCCAGCAGCCAAGGGGACAAGACTTATCAGCCCCAGCATTTT
NA	TRBV6-6	TRBJ1-3	NA	CASSYYLGGEAIYF	TGTGCCAGCAGTTACTATCTAGGAGGAGAGGCCATATATTTT
NA	TRBV30	TRBJ2-1	NA	CAWSSQAGVRRYNEQFF	TGTGCCTGGAGTTCCCAAGCAGGGGTCCGAAGGTACAATGAGCAGTTCTTC
TRBD1	TRBV5-8	TRBJ2-5	once	CASSPGATGGMGETQYF	TGTGCCAGCAGCCCGGGGGCTACAGGGGGCATGGGTGAGACCCAGTACTTC
NA	TRBV5-6	TRBJ2-7	NA	CASSDWDVQYF	TGTGCCAGCAGCGACTGGGACGTGCAGTACTTC
NA	TRBV5-4	TRBJ2-5	NA	CASSLLSGETQYF	TGTGCCAGCAGCTTGTTGTCCGGGGAGACCCAGTACTTC
NA	TRBV2	TRBJ1-4	NA	CASSGAVGTNEKLFF	TGTGCCAGCAGTGGGGCGGTAGGAACTAATGAAAAACTGTTTTTT
NA	TRBV5-1	TRBJ1-2	NA	CASSPGPSIGGYTF	TGCGCCAGCAGCCCGGGACCTAGTATAGGTGGCTACACCTTC
NA	TRBV6-6	TRBJ1-4	NA	CASSYSGRLNEKLFF	TGTGCCAGCAGTTACTCTGGACGGCTTAATGAAAAACTGTTTTTT
TRBD2	TRBV7-2	TRBJ2-5	NA	CASSYTSGRRETQYF	TGTGCCAGCAGCTATACTAGCGGGAGAAGAGAGACCCAGTACTTC
NA	TRBV5-6	TRBJ2-1	NA	CASSSSGGWGEQFF	TGTGCCAGCAGCAGTAGCGGTGGGTGGGGTGAGCAGTTCTTC